This TCR beta chain was recorded in a study of control samples from healthy donors and cancer patients. V was cut by 0 bases and J by 5 bases, with 11 bases left in between. The CDR3 is made up of 14 amino acids. CDR1 is SGHRS and CDR2 is YFSETQ in the germline V gene. TCRdb's copy holds only in-frame clones and misses some; the assay was immunoSEQ multiplex PCR. Among roughly 170,000 clones listed, around 88% were seen once. This TCR was recovered from a woman in her thirties in good health. V usage is TRBV5-1 and J usage is TRBJ1-2; maybe TRBD1 (6 bases). The sequencing sample was made of blood. In nucleotides, the CDR3 is TGCGCCAGCAGCTTGGAGGGACACGAGTATGGCTACACCTTC. Its protein product is CASSLEGHEYGYTF.